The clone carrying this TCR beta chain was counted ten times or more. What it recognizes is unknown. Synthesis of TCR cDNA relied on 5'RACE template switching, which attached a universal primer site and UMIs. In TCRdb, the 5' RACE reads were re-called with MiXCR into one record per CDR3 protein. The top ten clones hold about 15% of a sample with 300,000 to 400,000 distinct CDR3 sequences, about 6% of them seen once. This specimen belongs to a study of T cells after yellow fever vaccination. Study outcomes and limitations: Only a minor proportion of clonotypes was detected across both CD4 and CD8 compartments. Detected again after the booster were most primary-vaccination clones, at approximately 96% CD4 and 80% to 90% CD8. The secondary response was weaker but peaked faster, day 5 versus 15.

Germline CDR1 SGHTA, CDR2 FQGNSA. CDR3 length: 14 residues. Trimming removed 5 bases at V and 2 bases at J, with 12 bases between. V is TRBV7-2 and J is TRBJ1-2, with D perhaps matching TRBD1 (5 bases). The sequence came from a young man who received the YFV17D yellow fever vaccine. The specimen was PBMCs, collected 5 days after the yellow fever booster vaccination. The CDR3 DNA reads TGTGCCAGCAGCCTCGGGACGGACAACTATGGCTACACCTTC. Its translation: CASSLGTDNYGYTF.